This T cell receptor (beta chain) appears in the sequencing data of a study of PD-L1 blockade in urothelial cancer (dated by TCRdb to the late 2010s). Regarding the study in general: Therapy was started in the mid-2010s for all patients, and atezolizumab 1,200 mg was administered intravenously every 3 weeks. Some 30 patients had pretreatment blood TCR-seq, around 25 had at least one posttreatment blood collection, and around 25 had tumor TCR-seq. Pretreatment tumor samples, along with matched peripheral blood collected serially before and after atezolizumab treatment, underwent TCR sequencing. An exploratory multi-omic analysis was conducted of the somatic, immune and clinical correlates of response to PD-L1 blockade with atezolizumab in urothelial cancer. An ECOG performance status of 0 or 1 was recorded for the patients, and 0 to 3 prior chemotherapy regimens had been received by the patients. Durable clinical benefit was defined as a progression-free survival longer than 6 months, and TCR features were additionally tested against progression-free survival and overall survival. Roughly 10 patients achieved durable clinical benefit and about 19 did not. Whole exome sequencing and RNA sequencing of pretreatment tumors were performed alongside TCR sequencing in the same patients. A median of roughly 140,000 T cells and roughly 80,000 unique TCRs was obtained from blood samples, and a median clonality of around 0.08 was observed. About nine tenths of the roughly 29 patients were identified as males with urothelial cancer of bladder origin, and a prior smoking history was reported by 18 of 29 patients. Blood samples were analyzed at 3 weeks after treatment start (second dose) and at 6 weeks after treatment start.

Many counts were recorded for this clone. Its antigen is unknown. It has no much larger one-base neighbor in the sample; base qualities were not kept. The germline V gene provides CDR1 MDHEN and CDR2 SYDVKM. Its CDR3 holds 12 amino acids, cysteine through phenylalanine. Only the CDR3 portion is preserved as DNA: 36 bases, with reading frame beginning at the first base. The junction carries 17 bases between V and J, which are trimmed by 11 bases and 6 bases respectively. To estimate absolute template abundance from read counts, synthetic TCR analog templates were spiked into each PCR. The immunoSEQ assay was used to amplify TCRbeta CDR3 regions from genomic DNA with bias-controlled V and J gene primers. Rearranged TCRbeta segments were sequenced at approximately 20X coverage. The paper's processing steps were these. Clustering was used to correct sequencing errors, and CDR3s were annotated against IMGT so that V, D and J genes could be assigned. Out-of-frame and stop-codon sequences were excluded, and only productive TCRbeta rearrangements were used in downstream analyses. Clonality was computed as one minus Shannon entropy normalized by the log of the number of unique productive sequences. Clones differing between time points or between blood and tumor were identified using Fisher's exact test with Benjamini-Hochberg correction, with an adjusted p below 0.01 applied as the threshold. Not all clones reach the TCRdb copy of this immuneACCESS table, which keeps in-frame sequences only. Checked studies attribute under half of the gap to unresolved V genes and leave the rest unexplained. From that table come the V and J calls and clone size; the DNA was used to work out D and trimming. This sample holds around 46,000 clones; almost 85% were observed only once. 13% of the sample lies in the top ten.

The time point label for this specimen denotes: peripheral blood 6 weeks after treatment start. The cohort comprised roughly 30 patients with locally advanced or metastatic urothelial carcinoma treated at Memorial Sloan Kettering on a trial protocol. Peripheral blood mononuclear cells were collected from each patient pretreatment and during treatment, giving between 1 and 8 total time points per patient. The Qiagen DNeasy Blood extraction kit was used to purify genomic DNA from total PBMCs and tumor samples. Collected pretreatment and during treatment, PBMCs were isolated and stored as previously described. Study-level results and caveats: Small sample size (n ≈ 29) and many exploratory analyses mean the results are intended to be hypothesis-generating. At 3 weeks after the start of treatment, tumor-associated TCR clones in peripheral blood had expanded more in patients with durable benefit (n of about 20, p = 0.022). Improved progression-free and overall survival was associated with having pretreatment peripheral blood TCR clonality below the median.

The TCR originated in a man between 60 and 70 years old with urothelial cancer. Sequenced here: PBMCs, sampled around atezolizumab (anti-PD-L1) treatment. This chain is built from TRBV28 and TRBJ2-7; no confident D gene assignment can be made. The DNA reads TGTGCCTCCGAAGAGGTCGGCGCCGAGCAGTACTTC. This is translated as CASEEVGAEQYF.